The 19 T cell receptor beta chains listed next were all sequenced from one sample in a study of T cell repertoires in cytomegalovirus infection. TCRdb re-derived calls from the reads in MiXCR, one entry per CDR3 protein. The sample yields about 160,000 distinct CDR3 sequences, roughly a fifth seen once. Antigen specificity for these receptors is unknown. The source material was CD8+ T cells from cultured PBMCs, sampled from culture after CMV antigen stimulation. The source is a human donor in good health (CMV status not recorded). Some clones in this sample may be carry-over from other donors' samples.

This clonotype was seen a handful of times. The CDR3 nucleotides are TGTGCCAGCAGTTCCTATCGGGGGAAGATAGACAATGAGCAGTTCTTC. This gives the protein CASSSYRGKIDNEQFF. This sequence joins TRBV27 and TRBJ2-1, with D perhaps matching TRBD2 (6 bases). CDR3 length equals 16 residues. V was trimmed by 4 bases and J by 5 bases, leaving 18 bases between them. Germline lookup yields CDR1 MNHEY and CDR2 SMNVEV (reference sequence).

This chain connects TRBV6-1 to TRBJ2-1; possible D gene TRBD1, 6 bases. CDR1 and CDR2 (germline): MNHNS, SASEGT. The CDR3 loop spans 16 amino acids. V was shortened by 5 bases and J by 12 bases, with 26 bases between the two germline ends. The CDR3 region has the DNA TGTGCCAGCAGTTATCCAGGACAGTCCCCCGCCGGCGGGCAGTTCTTC. Translated, it gives CASSYPGQSPAGGQFF.

In its sample, this clonotype was seen a few times. The V gene is TRBV6-2 or TRBV6-3, the J gene TRBJ2-1; D not certain. Trimming stripped 4 bases from V and 2 bases from J, with 12 bases between. The CDR3 is 15 amino acids. Germline CDR1 and CDR2: MNHEY and SVGEGT. CDR3 in DNA: TGTGCCAGCAGTTCAGCTAGTGGCCCCTACAATGAGCAGTTCTTC. This encodes CASSSASGPYNEQFF.

The chain links TRBV6-2 or TRBV6-3 to TRBJ2-7; D possibly corresponds to TRBD2 (6 bases). CDR3 length: 14 amino acids. Between the trimmed V and J ends, which lost 2 bases and 0 bases, there was a span of 8 bases. Looked up from germline, CDR1 is MNHEY and CDR2 is SVGEGT. DNA for the CDR3: TGTGCCAGCAGTTACGCGGGGACCTCCTACGAGCAGTACTTC. Its protein is CASSYAGTSYEQYF.

This clonotype came up a few times. This chain uses TRBV7-2 with TRBJ2-7; tentative D call: TRBD2 (5 bases). Deletions cut 3 bases from V and 5 bases from J, with 8 bases between. The CDR3 sequence is 12 residues long. CDR1 SGHTA and CDR2 FQGNSA come from the germline V gene. The CDR3 is CASSFPGDEQYF. The CDR3 nucleotides are TGTGCCAGCAGCTTTCCCGGGGACGAGCAGTACTTC. Complete variable domain (other parts from reference TRBV7-2 and TRBJ2-7): GAGVSQSPSNKVTEKGKDVELRCDPISGHTALYWYRQSLGQGLEFLIYFQGNSAPDKSGLPSDRFSAERTGGSVSTLTIQRTQQEDSAVYLCASSFPGDEQYFGPGTRLTVT.

This chain links TRBV5-4 with TRBJ1-1; perhaps TRBD1 as D (6 bases). V shed 3 bases and J shed 3 bases, with 15 bases lying between them. The CDR3 is 15 amino acids. Per the germline V gene, CDR1 is SGHNT and CDR2 is YYREEE (reference sequence). DNA of the CDR3: TGTGCCAGCAGCTACGCAGGGGCGGGCGACACTGAAGCTTTCTTT. Its protein is CASSYAGAGDTEAFF. Full variable domain (rest looked up from reference TRBV5-4 and TRBJ1-1): ETGVTQSPTHLIKTRGQQVTLRCSSQSGHNTVSWYQQALGQGPQFIFQYYREEENGRGNFPPRFSGLQFPNYSSELNVNALELDDSALYLCASSYAGAGDTEAFFGQGTRLTVV.

The chain recombines TRBV4-1 with TRBJ1-1; D unclear. The germline V gene has CDR1 MGHRA and CDR2 YSYEKL. The CDR3 length is 15 residues. V dropped 1 base and J dropped 0 bases, with 9 bases sitting between them. For the CDR3, the DNA is TGCGCCAGCAGCCAAGGGGTGGGGATGAACACTGAAGCTTTCTTT. It codes for CASSQGVGMNTEAFF.

This clonotype was detected only a few times. This chain uses TRBV11-2 with TRBJ2-7; tentative D call: TRBD1 (6 bases). CDR3 length equals 12 residues. Germline V gene sequence: CDR1 SGHAT, CDR2 FQNNGV. CDR3 region: CAAGTLSYEQYF. CDR3 nucleotide sequence: TGTGCGGCCGGGACACTCTCCTACGAGCAGTACTTC.

This clonotype showed up just a few times. This rearrangement joins TRBV11-2 to TRBJ2-7, with TRBD2 identical over 11 bases. V was pared by 3 bases and J by 5 bases, with 6 bases of the junction left unmatched. The V gene's germline CDR1 is SGHAT and CDR2 FQNNGV. The CDR3 is 15 residues long. CDR3 in DNA: TGTGCCAGCAGCTTTTTAGCGGGGGGGCGCGACGAGCAGTACTTC. This sequence encodes CASSFLAGGRDEQYF.

The genes are TRBV7-8 and TRBJ1-2; D not resolved. The V end lost 5 bases, the J end lost 4 bases, and 11 bases lay between the germline ends. CDR1 is SGHVS and CDR2 is FQNEAQ in the germline V gene. This CDR3 region has 13 residues. Here the CDR3 reads CASSATAFYGYTF. For the CDR3, the DNA is TGTGCCAGCAGCGCTACAGCGTTCTATGGCTACACCTTC.

The J gene is TRBJ2-3, the V gene TRBV12-3 or TRBV12-4; D is perhaps TRBD1 (5 bases). Trimming took off 3 bases at V and 2 bases at J, with 9 bases between the two ends. The CDR3 is made up of 14 amino acids. DNA of the CDR3: TGTGCCAGCAGTTTCCAGGGCGACACAGATACGCAGTATTTT. This translates into CASSFQGDTDTQYF.

The chain recombines TRBV4-3 with TRBJ2-3; 12 bases are a match to TRBD2. Germline trimming cut 4 bases from V and 7 bases from J; bases unmatched to any gene: 3. CDR3 size: 14 residues. Germline CDR1 is LGHNA and CDR2 is YSLEER. The CDR3 here is CASSLGLAGNTQYF. CDR3 DNA: TGCGCCAGCAGCCTCGGACTAGCGGGGAATACGCAGTATTTT.

The chain employs TRBV11-3 and TRBJ2-5; the match to TRBD1 covers 12 bases. J gave up 5 bases and V 2 bases, and 3 bases lay outside the gene matches. The CDR3 has 15 amino acids. Germline-derived CDR1 and CDR2 are SGHNT and YENEEA. CDR3 nucleotides: TGTGCCAGCAGCTTACGGGACAGGGGGCTGGAGACCCAGTACTTC. This sequence encodes CASSLRDRGLETQYF.

This clonotype has more than one count but fewer than ten. The gene calls are TRBV7-6 and TRBJ2-3, with D possibly being TRBD1 (5 bases). Trimming left V 1 base short and J 4 bases short, with 6 bases between. Germline V gives CDR1 SGHVS, CDR2 FNYEAQ. CDR3 length: 13 residues. CDR3 nucleotides: TGTGCCAGCAGCTTAGAGACAGCAGATACGCAGTATTTT. It specifies CASSLETADTQYF.

This clonotype was detected many times. V is TRBV7-9 and J is TRBJ1-1, with 8 bases fitting TRBD1. V shed 5 bases and J 0 bases; nucleotides not matched to a gene: 5. From germline, CDR1 is SEHNR and CDR2 FQNEAQ (reference sequence). This CDR3 has 15 residues. CDR3 residues: CASSLRTGLNTEAFF. Written as DNA, the CDR3 is TGTGCCAGCAGCCTTCGGACAGGGTTGAACACTGAAGCTTTCTTT.

The rearrangement links TRBV12-3 or TRBV12-4 to TRBJ1-1; D uncertain. The V and J ends lost 5 bases and 8 bases respectively, with 12 bases between them. CDR3 length equals 12 residues. CDR3 in amino acids: CASSIGQAEAFF. CDR3 bases: TGTGCCAGCAGTATTGGCCAGGCCGAAGCTTTCTTT.

As regards this clonotype: One end of the junction does not line up with germline, which may come from a read error. This chain uses TRBV4-1 with TRBJ1-2, with D possibly being TRBD1 (5 bases). This CDR3 comprises 11 residues. The germline V gene encodes CDR1 MGHRA and CDR2 YSYEKL. CDR3 in amino acids: CASTYRGGYTF. In DNA, the CDR3 is TGTGCCAGCACCTACCGGGGCGGCTACACCTTC.

This clonotype was detected a few times. The J gene is TRBJ1-5, the V gene TRBV7-9; tentative D call: TRBD1 (5 bases). CDR1 is SEHNR, CDR2 FQNEAQ, per germline (reference sequence). This CDR3 has 11 residues. V was cut by 11 bases and J by 4 bases, with 9 bases left in between. The CDR3 reads CAAGENQPQHF. The CDR3 DNA sequence: TGTGCCGCGGGGGAAAATCAGCCCCAGCATTTT.

In this sample, this clonotype turned up a few times. The chain is built from TRBV15 and TRBJ2-4, with D possibly TRBD2 on 5 matching bases. V gave up 5 bases and J gave up 3 bases, with 20 bases separating them. The germline gives CDR1 LNHNV, CDR2 YYDKDF (reference sequence). The CDR3 extends over 17 amino acids. The DNA for the CDR3 is TGTGCCACCAGCCGGGAATCAGTCGGGGAGAGCAAAAACATTCAGTACTTC. Translating gives CATSRESVGESKNIQYF.